This T cell receptor (beta chain) derives from a study of T cells in Graves' hyperthyroidism and ophthalmopathy. CDR3 size: 14 residues. The germline V gene encodes CDR1 SNHLY and CDR2 FYNNEI. The V gene lost 11 bases and the J gene lost 5 bases, with 18 bases spanning the gap. Amplified TCR beta CDR3 regions came from RNA transcripts. The primer set for the first-round RT-PCR of the TCR CDR3 was HTBI. TCRdb redid the calling of the multiplex PCR reads with MiXCR, one entry per CDR3 protein. Among around 340,000 distinct CDR3 sequences listed, 21% were seen once. Thyroid ultrasound and orbital computed tomography, with clinical symptoms and serum thyroxine and TRAb, informed diagnoses. Findings and limits, study-wide: Ophthalmopathy got predicted by the model a median roughly 6.4 months before its onset. Classification by a 13 V-J model distinguished ophthalmopathy from stable hyperthyroidism. Also found in blood were most expanded thyroid clonotypes above 0.001.

Turning to this clonotype: Antigen unknown.

This chain uses TRBV2 with TRBJ2-2; the D call may be TRBD1 or TRBD2 (7 bases each). The origin of this receptor is a woman aged 45-65 years with Graves' hyperthyroidism. Sequencing was performed on blood. The CDR3 DNA sequence: TGTGCCGGCGGATACAGGGGAGGGACCGGGGAGCTGTTTTTT. Translating it yields CAGGYRGGTGELFF.